Below, one T cell receptor beta chain is given with its context. Its antigen is not identified. The entry originates in a study of tumor and adjacent non-tumor tissue in lung cancer. Whole-study findings and limits: Tumor TCR diversity, when higher, was linked to shorter survival. Compared with tumor, normal lung showed significantly lower TCR diversity. Tumor repertoires had a smaller top 100 clone share than normal lung.

The library came from three nested PCR rounds adapted from ARM-PCR protocols. TCRdb called the multiplex PCR reads again in MiXCR, with one record for every CDR3 protein. The table records tens of thousands of distinct CDR3 sequences, 67% of them present only once. The template was RNA from unsorted bulk tissue. The germline gives CDR1 MDHEN, CDR2 SYDVKM. With 8 bases clipped from V and 2 bases from J, the junction kept 5 bases outside the gene matches. CDR3 size: 14 residues. The chain joins TRBV28 to TRBJ2-7, with 11 nucleotides matching TRBD2. The source material was lung tumor tissue. The TCR sequence derives from a man aged 55 to 69 with non-small cell lung cancer. In DNA, the CDR3 is TGTGCCAGCGGGACTAGCGGATTTACCTACGAGCAGTACTTC. This sequence encodes CASGTSGFTYEQYF.